A selection of T cell receptor beta chains follows, all from one sample in a study of blood T cells in healthy people across ages. MiXCR, run by TCRdb on the 5' RACE reads, gives a single entry per CDR3 protein. The repertoire holds approximately 1,000,000 distinct CDR3 sequences, with 30% to 40% as singletons. Sequencing was performed on blood. The receptors come from a man younger than 35 in good health. Both conserved end residues are part of each CDR3. The D gene is left open where the match is weak. Rows give clone size only sometimes, using once, few, many, or a class for an expanded clone.

TRBJ2-3 TRBV6-5 few . TGTGCCAGCAGTTATGACCGAGACACAGATACGCAGTATTTT CASSYDRDTDTQYF
TRBJ2-1 TRBV6-2/TRBV6-3 once . TGTGCCAGCAGGCCCCGGGATACCTACAATGAGCAGTTCTTC CASRPRDTYNEQFF
TRBJ2-6 TRBV20-1 few TRBD1 TGCAGTGCTAGATTCCGGGACAGGGGTTCCGGGGCCAACGTCCTGACTTTC CSARFRDRGSGANVLTF
TRBJ1-5 TRBV6-5 . . TGTGCCAGCAGTTATGATGGGGGTAGCAATCAGCCCCAGCATTTT CASSYDGGSNQPQHF
TRBJ2-1 TRBV4-1 few . TGCGCCAGCAGCGACGCTGGGGGAAACTACAATGAGCAGTTCTTC CASSDAGGNYNEQFF
TRBJ2-2 TRBV10-3 . . TGTGCCATCAGTGAGTCCCAGAACACCGGGGAGCTGTTTTTT CAISESQNTGELFF
TRBJ2-1 TRBV6-2/TRBV6-3 many . TGTGCCAGCGGAGAGAATGAGCAGTTCTTC CASGENEQFF
TRBJ1-2 TRBV4-2 . TRBD1 TGTGCCAGCAGCCAAGAAAACAGGGGGCTAAGCTACACCTTC CASSQENRGLSYTF
TRBJ1-4 TRBV12-3/TRBV12-4 . . TGTGCCAGCAGTTTAGGGGGGTGGGGTGAAAAACTGTTTTTT CASSLGGWGEKLFF
TRBJ1-1 TRBV9 . TRBD1 TGTGCCAGCAGCGTAGCAGGGGGCGCAAGCACTGAAGCTTTCTTT CASSVAGGASTEAFF
TRBJ1-1 TRBV4-2 few . TGTGCCAGCAGCCAGTCTGCTATGAACACTGAAGCTTTCTTT CASSQSAMNTEAFF
TRBJ2-2 TRBV29-1 . . TGCAGCGTTGAGGTTGGCACCGGGGAGCTGTTTTTT CSVEVGTGELFF
TRBJ1-1 TRBV5-1 once TRBD1 TGCGCCAGCAGCAGGACAGGGACGGGCACTGAAGCTTTCTTT CASSRTGTGTEAFF
TRBJ2-1 TRBV20-1 once TRBD2 TGCAGTGCCAGCCCTCCCGATACTAGCGGAGCCTACAATGAGCGGTTCTTC CSASPPDTSGAYNERFF
TRBJ1-2 TRBV9 . . TGTGCCAGCAGCGTAGAGGTAGGGGGTGTCCATGGCTACACCTTC CASSVEVGGVHGYTF
TRBJ1-2 TRBV20-1 . TRBD1 TGCAGTGCTAGAGGACAGGGGAACGGAAGGAACTATGGCTACACCTTC CSARGQGNGRNYGYTF
TRBJ2-1 TRBV19 few . TGTGCCAGCTCCGGCACGTCACTGGGATACAATGAGCAGTTCTTC CASSGTSLGYNEQFF
TRBJ2-6 TRBV6-5 . . TGTGCCAGCAGTTACTCGACGTCTGGGGCCAACGTCCTGACTTTC CASSYSTSGANVLTF
TRBJ2-5 TRBV3-1 . . TGTGCCAGCAGCCAAAACGCTTTGAAAGAGACCCAGTACTTC CASSQNALKETQYF
TRBJ1-2 TRBV5-1 few . TGCGCCAGCAGCTTGACGTTTACACAGGACCCCAATTTGGGCTATGGCTACACCTTC CASSLTFTQDPNLGYGYTF
TRBJ1-2 TRBV28 . TRBD1 TGTGCCAGCAGTCTTTCGGGACAGGGCAGGTATGGCTACACCTTC CASSLSGQGRYGYTF
TRBJ2-7 TRBV7-9 few . TGTGCCAGCAGCTTAGCGCCCAGGGACCACGAGCAGTACTTC CASSLAPRDHEQYF
TRBJ1-3 TRBV27 few . TGTGCCAGCAGTCCCTCGGTCAATGGAAACACCATATATTTT CASSPSVNGNTIYF
TRBJ1-1 TRBV29-1 many . TGCAGCGTTGAGGGAAACACTGAAGCTTTCTTT CSVEGNTEAFF
TRBJ1-2 TRBV29-1 . TRBD1 TGCAGCGTCCGGGAACAGGGGACCTATGGCTACACCTTC CSVREQGTYGYTF
TRBJ2-6 TRBV9 . TRBD1 TGTGCCAGCAGCGTAACCATTGGACAGGCCAACTCTGGGGCCAACGTCCTGACTTTC CASSVTIGQANSGANVLTF
TRBJ1-1 TRBV6-2/TRBV6-3 . . TGTGCCAGCAGCCGAACGAGGGGAATGAACACTGAAGCTTTCTTT CASSRTRGMNTEAFF
TRBJ2-2 TRBV3-1 few TRBD2 TGTGCCAGCAGCCATGTAACCGGGACTAGCGGGGGGAACACCGGGGAGCTGTTTTTT CASSHVTGTSGGNTGELFF
TRBJ1-3 TRBV7-2 . . TGTGCCAGCAGCTTAGTTATGGTGGGTTATGGAAACACCATATATTTT CASSLVMVGYGNTIYF
TRBJ1-1 TRBV4-3 . . TGCGCCAGCAGCCAAGATCAGATGAACACTGAAGCTTTCTTT CASSQDQMNTEAFF
TRBJ1-2 TRBV9 . . TGTGCCAGCAGCGTAGCCGACACGAACTATGGCTACACCTTC CASSVADTNYGYTF
TRBJ1-5 TRBV4-3 . . TGCGCCAGCAGCCCGAAGACGGGTATTGGCAATCAGCCCCAGCATTTT CASSPKTGIGNQPQHF
TRBJ1-4 TRBV20-1 . . TGCAGTGTTAGGGAAACAGGGTACTCGCATGAAAAACTGTTTTTT CSVRETGYSHEKLFF
TRBJ1-1 TRBV27 . . TGTGCCAGCAGTTTATATCCGATCGGATGGGTAGGGGGTAACACTGAAGCTTTCTTT CASSLYPIGWVGGNTEAFF
TRBJ1-2 TRBV20-1 . TRBD1 TGCAGTGCCATCCCCTCACAGGGGGCGAGAGGCTATGGCTACACCTTC CSAIPSQGARGYGYTF
TRBJ2-7 TRBV10-3 few TRBD1 TGTGCCATCAGTGAGCCCTTGACAGGGGGCACCTACGAGCAGTACTTC CAISEPLTGGTYEQYF
TRBJ2-1 TRBV24-1 . TRBD1 TGTGCCACCAGTGCCAGGGACAGGGACAACTCCAATGAGCAGTTCTTC CATSARDRDNSNEQFF
TRBJ1-4 TRBV7-9 few . TGTGCCAGCAGCTCGATTACCGGAACTAATGAAAAACTGTTTTTT CASSSITGTNEKLFF
TRBJ2-1 TRBV5-1 . TRBD2 TGCGCCAGCAGCTTTGGGGGGGGGAGCTCCTACAATGAGCAGTTCTTC CASSFGGGSSYNEQFF
TRBJ2-1 TRBV20-1 . TRBD2 TGCAGTGCGCCTCAAGCGGGGGAGGTAGAAAATGAGCAGTTCTTC CSAPQAGEVENEQFF
TRBJ1-1 TRBV11-2 . TRBD1 TGTGCCAGCAGCCTGAGGACAGGGAGGGCCACTGAAGCTTTCTTT CASSLRTGRATEAFF